Sequencing of this T cell receptor (beta chain) was carried out in a study of T cells in Graves' hyperthyroidism and ophthalmopathy. Study-wide results and caveats: Ophthalmopathy was model-predicted a median roughly 6.2 months pre-onset.

This clonotype was counted many times. Antigen unknown. Trimming removed 0 bases at V and 6 bases at J, with 5 bases between. The CDR3 is 12 residues long. Per the germline V gene, CDR1 is LNHNV and CDR2 is YYDKDF (reference sequence). Patients affected by ophthalmopathy presented a Clinical Activity Score of at least 3, a NOSPECS grade of at least 4, and disease duration below 3 months. Thyroid ultrasound and orbital computed tomography, with clinical symptoms and serum thyroxine and TRAb, informed diagnoses. PBMCs were obtained from approximately 10 ml fresh peripheral blood. Amplified TCR beta CDR3 regions derived from RNA transcripts. RT-PCR in the first round (using the HTBI primer set) targeted the TCR CDR3. TCRdb analysed the multiplex PCR reads with MiXCR anew, one entry per CDR3 protein. Of around 520,000 distinct CDR3 sequences listed, roughly 24% are singletons.

This receptor was identified in a woman in her thirties with Graves' ophthalmopathy. This chain links TRBV15 with TRBJ1-1; D is unresolved. Sequencing was performed on blood. The CDR3 DNA reads TGTGCCACCAGCAGAGATTGGTCTGAAGCTTTCTTT. It encodes CATSRDWSEAFF.